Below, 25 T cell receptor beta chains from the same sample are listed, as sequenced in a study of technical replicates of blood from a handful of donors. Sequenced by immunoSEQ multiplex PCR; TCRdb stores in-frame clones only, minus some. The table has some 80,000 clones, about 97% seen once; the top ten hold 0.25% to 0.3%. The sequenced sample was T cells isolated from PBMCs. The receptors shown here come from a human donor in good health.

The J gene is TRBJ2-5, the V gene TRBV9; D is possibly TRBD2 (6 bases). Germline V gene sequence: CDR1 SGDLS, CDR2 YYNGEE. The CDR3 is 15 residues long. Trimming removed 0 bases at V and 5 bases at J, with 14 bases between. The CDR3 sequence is CASSVATRGAETQYF. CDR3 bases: TGTGCCAGCAGCGTAGCGACTAGAGGTGCGGAGACCCAGTACTTC.

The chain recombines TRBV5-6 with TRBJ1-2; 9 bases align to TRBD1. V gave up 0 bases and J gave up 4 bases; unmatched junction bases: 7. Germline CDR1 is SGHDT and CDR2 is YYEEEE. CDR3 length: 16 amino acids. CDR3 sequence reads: CASSLGQGVIIYGYTF. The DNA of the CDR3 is TGTGCCAGCAGCTTGGGACAGGGGGTGATCATCTATGGCTACACCTTC.

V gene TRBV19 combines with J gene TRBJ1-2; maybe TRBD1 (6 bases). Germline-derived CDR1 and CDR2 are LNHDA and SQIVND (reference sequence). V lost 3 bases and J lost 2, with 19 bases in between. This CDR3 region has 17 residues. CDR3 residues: CASSIPQQGAGNYGYTF. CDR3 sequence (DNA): TGTGCCAGTAGTATTCCCCAACAGGGAGCCGGAAACTATGGCTACACCTTC.

CDR3 loop: CASSQEQREGSYNEQFF. The CDR3 region has the DNA TGCGCCAGCAGCCAAGAGCAGCGGGAGGGCTCCTACAATGAGCAGTTCTTC. The chain combines TRBV4-3 with TRBJ2-1; 10 bases agree with TRBD2. The CDR3 has 17 residues. J lost 0 bases, V lost 0 bases, and 2 bases had no gene match. Germline V gene data show CDR1 as LGHNA and CDR2 as YSLEER.

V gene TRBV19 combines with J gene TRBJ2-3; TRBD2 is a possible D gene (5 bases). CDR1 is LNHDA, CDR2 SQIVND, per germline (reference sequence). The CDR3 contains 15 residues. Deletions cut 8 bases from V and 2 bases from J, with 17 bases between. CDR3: CASQDSPYNTDTQYF. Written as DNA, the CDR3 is TGTGCCAGTCAGGACTCACCGTACAACACAGATACGCAGTATTTT.

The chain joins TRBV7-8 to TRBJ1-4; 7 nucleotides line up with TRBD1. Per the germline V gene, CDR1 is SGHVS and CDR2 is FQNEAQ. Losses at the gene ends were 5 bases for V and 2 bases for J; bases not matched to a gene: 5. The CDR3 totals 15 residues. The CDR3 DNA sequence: TGTGCCAGCAGCCGCAGACAGGGCACTAATGAAAAACTGTTTTTT. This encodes CASSRRQGTNEKLFF.

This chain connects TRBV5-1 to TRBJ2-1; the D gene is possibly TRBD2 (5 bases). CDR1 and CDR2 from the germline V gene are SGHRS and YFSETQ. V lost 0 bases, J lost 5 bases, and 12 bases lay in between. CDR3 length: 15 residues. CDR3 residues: CASSLEGERNNEQFF. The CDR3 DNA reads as TGCGCCAGCAGCTTGGAAGGAGAGCGGAACAATGAGCAGTTCTTC.

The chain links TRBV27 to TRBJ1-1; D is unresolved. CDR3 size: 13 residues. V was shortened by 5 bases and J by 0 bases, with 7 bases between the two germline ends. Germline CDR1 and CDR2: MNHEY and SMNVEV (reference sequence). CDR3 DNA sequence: TGTGCCAGCAGTCTCTCGGTGAACACTGAAGCTTTCTTT. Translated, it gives CASSLSVNTEAFF.

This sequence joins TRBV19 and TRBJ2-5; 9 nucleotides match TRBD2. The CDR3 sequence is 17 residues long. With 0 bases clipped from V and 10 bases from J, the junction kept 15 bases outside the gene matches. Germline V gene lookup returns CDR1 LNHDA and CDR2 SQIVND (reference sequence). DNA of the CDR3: TGTGCCAGTAGTATAGAGGGTAGCGGGAGTACTAGCGAGGGCCAGTACTTC. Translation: CASSIEGSGSTSEGQYF.

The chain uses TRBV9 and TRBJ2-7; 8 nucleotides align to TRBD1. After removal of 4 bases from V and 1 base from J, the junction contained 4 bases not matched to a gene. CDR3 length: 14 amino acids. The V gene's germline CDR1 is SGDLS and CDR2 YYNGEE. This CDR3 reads CASSPRTGSYEQYF. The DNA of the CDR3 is TGTGCCAGCAGCCCCCGGACAGGGTCCTACGAGCAGTACTTC.

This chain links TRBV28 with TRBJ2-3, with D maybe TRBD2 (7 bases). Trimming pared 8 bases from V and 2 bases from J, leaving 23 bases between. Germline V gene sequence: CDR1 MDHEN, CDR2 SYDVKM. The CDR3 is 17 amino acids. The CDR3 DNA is TGTGCCAGCTCCCAGCCAACAAGGGGGGGATACACAGATACGCAGTATTTT. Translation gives CASSQPTRGGYTDTQYF.

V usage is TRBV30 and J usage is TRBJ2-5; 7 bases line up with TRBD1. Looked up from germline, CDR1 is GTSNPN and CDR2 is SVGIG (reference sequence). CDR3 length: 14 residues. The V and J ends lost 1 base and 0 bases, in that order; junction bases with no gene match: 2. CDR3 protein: CAWSGGGDQETQYF. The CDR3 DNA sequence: TGTGCCTGGAGTGGAGGGGGCGACCAAGAGACCCAGTACTTC.

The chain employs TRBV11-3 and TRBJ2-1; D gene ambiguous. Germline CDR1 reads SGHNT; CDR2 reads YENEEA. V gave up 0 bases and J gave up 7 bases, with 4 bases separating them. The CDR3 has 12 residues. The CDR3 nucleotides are TGTGCCAGCAGCTTAGATCGGAATGAGCAGTTCTTC. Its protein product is CASSLDRNEQFF.

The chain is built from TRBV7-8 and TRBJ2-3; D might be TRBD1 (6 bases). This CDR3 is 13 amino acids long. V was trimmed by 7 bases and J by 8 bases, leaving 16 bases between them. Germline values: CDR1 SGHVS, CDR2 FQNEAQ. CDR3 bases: TGTGCCAGCACCCAACAGGGTCTTGTTACGCAGTATTTT. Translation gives CASTQQGLVTQYF.

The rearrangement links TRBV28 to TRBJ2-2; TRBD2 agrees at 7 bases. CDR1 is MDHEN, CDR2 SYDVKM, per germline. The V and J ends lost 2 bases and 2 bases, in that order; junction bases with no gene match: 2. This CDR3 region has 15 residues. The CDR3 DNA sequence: TGTGCCAGCAGTTTACCGGGACTAAACACCGGGGAGCTGTTTTTT. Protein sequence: CASSLPGLNTGELFF. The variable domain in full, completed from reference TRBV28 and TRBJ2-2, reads DVKVTQSSRYLVKRTGEKVFLECVQDMDHENMFWYRQDPGLGLRLIYFSYDVKMKEKGDIPEGYSVSREKKERFSLILESASTNQTSMYLCASSLPGLNTGELFFGEGSRLTVL.

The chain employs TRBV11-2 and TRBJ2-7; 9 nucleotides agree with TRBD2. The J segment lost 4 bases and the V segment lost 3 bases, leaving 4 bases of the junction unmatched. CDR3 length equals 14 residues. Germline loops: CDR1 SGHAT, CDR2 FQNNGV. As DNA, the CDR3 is TGTGCCAGCAGCTTGGGTAGCGGGAGATACGAGCAGTACTTC. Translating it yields CASSLGSGRYEQYF.

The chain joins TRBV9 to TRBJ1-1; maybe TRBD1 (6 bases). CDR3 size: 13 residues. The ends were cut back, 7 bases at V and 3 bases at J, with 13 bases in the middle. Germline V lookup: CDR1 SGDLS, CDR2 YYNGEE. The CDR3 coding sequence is TGTGCCAGCGGCGACAGGTTTGACACTGAAGCTTTCTTT. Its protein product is CASGDRFDTEAFF.

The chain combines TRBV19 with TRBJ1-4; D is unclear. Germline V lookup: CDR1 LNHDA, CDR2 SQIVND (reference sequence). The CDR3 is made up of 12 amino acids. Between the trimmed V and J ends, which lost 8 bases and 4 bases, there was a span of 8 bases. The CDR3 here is CASGELNEKLFF. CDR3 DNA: TGTGCCAGTGGGGAGCTTAATGAAAAACTGTTTTTT.

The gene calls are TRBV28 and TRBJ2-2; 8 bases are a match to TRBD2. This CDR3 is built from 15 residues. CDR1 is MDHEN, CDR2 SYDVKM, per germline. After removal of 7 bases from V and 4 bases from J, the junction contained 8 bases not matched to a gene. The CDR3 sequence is CASIRSGSFTGELFF. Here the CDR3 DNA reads TGTGCCAGCATTCGAAGCGGGAGCTTCACCGGGGAGCTGTTTTTT.

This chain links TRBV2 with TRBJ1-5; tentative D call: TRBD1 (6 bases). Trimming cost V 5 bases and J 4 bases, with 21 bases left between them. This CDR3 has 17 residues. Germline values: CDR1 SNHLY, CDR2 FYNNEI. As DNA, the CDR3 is TGTGCCAGCAGTTTCAGGACAGCCGGTGGGGGAAATCAGCCCCAGCATTTT. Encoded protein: CASSFRTAGGGNQPQHF.

This CDR3 reads CASRSGSSYNEQFF. The DNA for the CDR3 is TGCGCCAGCAGGAGCGGGAGCTCCTACAATGAGCAGTTCTTC. The V call is TRBV10-2, the J call TRBJ2-1; TRBD2 matches at 8 bases. The CDR3 extends over 14 amino acids. The germline CDR1 and CDR2 sequences are WSHSY and SAAADI. With 6 bases clipped from V and 0 bases from J, the junction kept 1 base outside the gene matches.

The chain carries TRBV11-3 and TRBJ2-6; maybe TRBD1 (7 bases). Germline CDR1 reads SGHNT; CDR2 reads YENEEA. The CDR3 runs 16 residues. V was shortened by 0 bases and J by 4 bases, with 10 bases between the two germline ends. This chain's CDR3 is CASSLDAGQGANVLTF. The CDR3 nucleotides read TGTGCCAGCAGCTTAGACGCGGGACAGGGGGCCAACGTCCTGACTTTC. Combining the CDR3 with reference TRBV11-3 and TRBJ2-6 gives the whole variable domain EAGVVQSPRYKIIEKKQPVAFWCNPISGHNTLYWYLQNLGQGPELLIRYENEEAVDDSQLPKDRFSAERLKGVDSTLKIQPAELGDSAVYLCASSLDAGQGANVLTFGAGSRLTVL.

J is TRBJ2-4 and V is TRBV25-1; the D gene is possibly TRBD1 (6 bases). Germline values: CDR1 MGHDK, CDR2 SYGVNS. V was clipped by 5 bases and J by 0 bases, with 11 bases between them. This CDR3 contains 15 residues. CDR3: CASSQGTLAKNIQYF. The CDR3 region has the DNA TGTGCCAGCAGTCAGGGGACCTTAGCCAAAAACATTCAGTACTTC.

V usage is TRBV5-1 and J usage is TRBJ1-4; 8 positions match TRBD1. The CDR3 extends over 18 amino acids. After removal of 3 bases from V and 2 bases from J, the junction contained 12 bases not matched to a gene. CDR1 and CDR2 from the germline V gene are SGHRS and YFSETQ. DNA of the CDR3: TGCGCCAGCAGCTACCACAGGTTTGGGACAGGCACTAATGAAAAACTGTTTTTT. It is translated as CASSYHRFGTGTNEKLFF.

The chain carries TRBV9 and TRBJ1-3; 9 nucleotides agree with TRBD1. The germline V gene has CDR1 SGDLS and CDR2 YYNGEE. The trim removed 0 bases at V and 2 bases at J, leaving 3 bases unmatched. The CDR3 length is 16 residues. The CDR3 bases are TGTGCCAGCAGCGTAGATAGGACAGGGGCTGGAAACACCATATATTTT. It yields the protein CASSVDRTGAGNTIYF. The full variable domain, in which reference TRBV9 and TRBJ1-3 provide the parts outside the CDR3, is DSGVTQTPKHLITATGQRVTLRCSPRSGDLSVYWYQQSLDQGLQFLIQYYNGEERAKGNILERFSAQQFPDLHSELNLSSLELGDSALYFCASSVDRTGAGNTIYFGEGSWLTVV.